This TCR beta chain was obtained from a study of blood T cell repertoires in COVID-19. Categorization into cohorts depended on clinical history that participants reported. Trimming left V 0 bases short and J 2 bases short, with 15 bases between. Germline V gives CDR1 LNHNV, CDR2 YYDKDF (reference sequence). There are 17 residues in the CDR3. Here immunoSEQ multiplex PCR was the method, and the copy in TCRdb shows in-frame clones only, minus some. The sample lists 150,000 to 200,000 clones; 85% to 90% were seen once. The rearrangement links TRBV15 to TRBJ2-3; D is undetermined. This TCR was sampled from a woman aged 40 to 55 in a cohort exposed to, infected with or recovered from COVID-19 (not recorded which). Sequenced sample: PBMCs or T cells enriched from blood (not recorded which). The CDR3 bases are TGTGCCACCAGCAGAGAACGGCAGGCGTACGCCACAGATACGCAGTATTTT. Protein product: CATSRERQAYATDTQYF.